This T cell receptor (beta chain) appears in the sequencing data of a study of blood T cell repertoires in COVID-19. The CDR3 loop spans 11 amino acids. The germline V gene encodes CDR1 SGHNT and CDR2 YYREEE (reference sequence). V lost 0 bases to trimming and J lost 10 bases, with 5 bases between them. Generated by immunoSEQ multiplex PCR, the TCRdb table keeps only in-frame clones and is missing some. Of over 150,000 clones detected, approximately 79% appear once; the ten largest clones hold roughly 28%. This clone has more than one count but fewer than ten. Additional DNA sequences in this sample encode the identical CDR3.

The sequence was obtained from a woman aged 70-85 years with acute or convalescent COVID-19. The sequenced sample was peripheral blood. This chain uses TRBV5-4 with TRBJ2-1; D gene ambiguous. The CDR3 loop is CASSLGSEQFF. The CDR3 DNA reads TGTGCCAGCAGCTTGGGTTCAGAGCAGTTCTTC.